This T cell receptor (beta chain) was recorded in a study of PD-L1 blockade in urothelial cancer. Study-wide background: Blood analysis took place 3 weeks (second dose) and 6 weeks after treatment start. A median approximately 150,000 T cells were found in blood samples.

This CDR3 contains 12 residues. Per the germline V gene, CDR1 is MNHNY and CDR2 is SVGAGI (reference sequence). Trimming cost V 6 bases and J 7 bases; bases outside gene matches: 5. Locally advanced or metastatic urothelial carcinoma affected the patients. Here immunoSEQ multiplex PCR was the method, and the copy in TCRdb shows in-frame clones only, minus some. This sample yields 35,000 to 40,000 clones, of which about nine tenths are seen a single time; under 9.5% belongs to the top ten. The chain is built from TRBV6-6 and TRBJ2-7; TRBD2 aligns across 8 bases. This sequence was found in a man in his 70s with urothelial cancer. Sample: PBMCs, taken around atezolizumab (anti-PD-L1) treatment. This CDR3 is CASRSPGGEQYF. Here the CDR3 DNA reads TGTGCCAGCAGATCTCCGGGGGGGGAGCAGTACTTC.